The present TCR beta chain was sequenced within a study of identical twins. The CDR3 runs 15 residues. CDR1 MNHEY and CDR2 SVGAGI come from the germline V gene. V lost 4 bases, J lost 0 bases, and 13 bases lay in between. This clonotype was seen more than once but under ten times. MiXCR, run by TCRdb on the 5' RACE reads, gives a single entry per CDR3 protein. The sample has fewer than 250,000 distinct CDR3 sequences; 15% are singletons. The sample was also linked to a second study, of T cells expressing NK-cell markers.

V is TRBV6-5 and J is TRBJ2-7; D is perhaps TRBD1 or TRBD2 (5 bases each). The sequence was collected from a woman aged 18 to 35 in good health. Sequencing was done on a sample of CD8+ T cells sorted from blood. The CDR3 here is CASSSAGRVSYEQYF. The CDR3 DNA follows: TGTGCCAGCAGTTCCGCAGGGAGAGTCTCCTACGAGCAGTACTTC.